This T cell receptor beta chain stems from a study of blood T cell repertoires in COVID-19 (dated by TCRdb to the early 2020s). Study-level background: Samples from collaborators originated in the United States, Italy and Spain and spanned both the acute and convalescent phases of COVID-19. Deeply sampled blood TCRbeta repertoires from subjects exposed to, actively infected with, or recovered from COVID-19 were included in the dataset. Where available, HLA class I and class II types were taken from metadata supplied by the sample provider and were not determined by assay-based typing. Nearly every sample came with metadata listing a de-identified subject ID, COVID-19 status, age in years and sex. The repertoires were made available in a free public database intended to serve as a resource for research on the immune response to SARS-CoV-2. The prospective study material was composed of cDNA or gDNA derived from T cells, B-cell-depleted T cells, or PBMCs. Samples were obtained from the ongoing ImmuneRACE study (first 160 participants) and from about 1,300 subjects provided by 6 global collaborators.

A note on this clone: Its antigen is still unknown. The record has no base qualities; no much larger clone is one base away.

TCRbeta CDR3 regions were amplified from genomic DNA by means of the immunoSEQ Assay, a bias-controlled multiplex PCR. The paper's data handling went like this. Nucleated cell counts per sample were estimated from amplification of reference gene primers within the assay. To quantify the absolute abundance of each unique TCRbeta CDR3 rearrangement, sequence reads were collapsed and filtered. For each sample, productive Simpson clonality was calculated as the square root of Simpson's diversity index over productive rearrangements. TCRdb took this table from immuneACCESS and kept in-frame rearrangements with V and J called. Such tables lack part of the clones; where checked against another copy, unresolved V genes explain under half of the gap, and the rest is unexplained. From that table come the V and J calls and clone size; the DNA was used to work out D and trimming. Counted in this sample were more than 200,000 clones; 82% of them appeared once. In total, the top ten clones hold 8.2% of the sample.

One collaborating source in Seattle enrolled patients while the patients were actively infected and followed the patients over time throughout the course of disease. Collaborating institutions collected whole blood in K2EDTA tubes following their own protocols. For TCRbeta analysis, collaborators shipped samples as frozen whole blood, isolated PBMCs, or DNA extracted from either of those sample types. Beyond this particular receptor, the publication reports: Clinical and demographic metadata were provided uncurated, with the amount varying by source and participant.

At the junction V is shortened by 3 bases and J by 5 bases; bases outside the gene matches: 4. As encoded in the germline V gene (reference sequence), CDR1 is LGHDT while CDR2 is YNNKEL. The CDR3 contains 14 residues, cysteine and phenylalanine counted. CDR3 DNA only is kept here, 42 bases in frame from base 1. The rearrangement joined TRBV3-1 (or the pseudogene TRBV3-2) to TRBJ1-5, with TRBD1 matching 7 junction bases. This receptor was obtained from a woman older than 75 with COVID-19, enrolled during active disease. The sequencing input was peripheral blood. The CDR3 protein is CASSQRGPHQPQHF. The DNA sequence reads TGTGCCAGCAGCCAGAGGGGGCCACATCAGCCCCAGCATTTT.